The next 18 T cell receptor beta chains were all read from a single sample in a study of blood T cell repertoires in COVID-19. The repertoire was sequenced with immunoSEQ multiplex PCR; TCRdb's copy has only in-frame clones and lacks some. The sample includes about 400,000 clones, roughly nine tenths of them seen just once. The sequencing sample was made of PBMCs or T cells enriched from blood (not recorded which). These receptors were obtained from a woman under 30 with acute COVID-19.

The V call is TRBV10-2, the J call TRBJ2-2, with unresolved D. This CDR3 comprises 11 residues. CDR1 WSHSY and CDR2 SAAADI come from the germline V gene. Between the trimmed V and J ends, which lost 4 bases and 7 bases, there was a span of 4 bases. CDR3 DNA: TGCGCCAGCAGTGTCTACGGGGAGCTGTTTTTT. This gives the protein CASSVYGELFF.

The chain couples TRBV19 to TRBJ2-2; D perhaps matches TRBD1 (6 bases). Deletions cut 6 bases from V and 6 bases from J, with 14 bases between. Germline CDR1 reads LNHDA; CDR2 reads SQIVND (reference sequence). This CDR3 has 14 residues. The CDR3 loop is CASRLQGFSGELFF. The DNA of the CDR3 is TGTGCCAGTAGATTACAGGGTTTTTCCGGGGAGCTGTTTTTT.

The chain links TRBV2 to TRBJ1-1; D is uncertain. The V and J ends lost 1 base and 4 bases respectively, with 10 bases between them. The CDR3 contains 14 residues. Germline values: CDR1 SNHLY, CDR2 FYNNEI. In DNA, the CDR3 is TGTGCCAGCAGTGAAGGGAGGGTACTCACTGAAGCTTTCTTT. It yields the protein CASSEGRVLTEAFF.

The chain joins TRBV5-1 to TRBJ2-7; weak D call: TRBD1 (6 bases). From germline, CDR1 is SGHRS and CDR2 YFSETQ. V lost 1 base, J lost 3 bases, and 14 bases lay in between. The CDR3 is 15 amino acids. The chain's CDR3 is CASSLSIPDSYEQYF. Here the CDR3 DNA reads TGCGCCAGCAGCTTGTCCATACCGGACAGCTACGAGCAGTACTTC.

V gene TRBV28 combines with J gene TRBJ2-7; TRBD2 agrees at 12 bases. CDR1 and CDR2 (germline): MDHEN, SYDVKM. This CDR3 region has 15 residues. The J segment lost 3 bases and the V segment lost 5 bases, leaving 5 bases of the junction unmatched. The CDR3 loop reads CASSPPGLAGYEQYF. The CDR3 nucleotides read TGTGCCAGCAGTCCCCCGGGACTAGCGGGCTACGAGCAGTACTTC.

The J gene is TRBJ1-1, the V gene TRBV5-1; 7 nucleotides line up with TRBD1. Germline V CDR1 and CDR2: SGHRS, YFSETQ. Trimming took 4 bases from V and 2 from J; bases not matched to a gene: 14. The CDR3 is made up of 17 amino acids. CDR3 DNA sequence: TGCGCCAGCAGCCCACAGGGGAAGAGGGGAAGAAACACTGAAGCTTTCTTT. It translates to CASSPQGKRGRNTEAFF.

This chain uses TRBV14 with TRBJ1-1, with no clear D. The CDR3 covers 15 residues. Germline lookup yields CDR1 SGHDN and CDR2 FVKESK. V was trimmed by 0 bases and J by 9 bases, leaving 17 bases between them. CDR3 protein: CASSQDGSGNGKAFF. The CDR3, as DNA: TGTGCCAGCAGCCAAGACGGCTCGGGGAATGGCAAAGCTTTCTTT.

This sequence joins TRBV27 and TRBJ1-2; D remains ambiguous. The CDR3 runs to 12 residues. Deletions cut 4 bases from V and 3 bases from J, with 6 bases between. Germline V gene data show CDR1 as MNHEY and CDR2 as SMNVEV (reference sequence). The CDR3 sequence: CASSWLHYGYTF. The CDR3 nucleotides read TGTGCCAGCAGTTGGCTCCACTATGGCTACACCTTC.

As DNA, the CDR3 is TGTGCCAGCAGCCCCCCCTACCAGCCCCAGCATTTT. This encodes CASSPPYQPQHF. This chain connects TRBV28 to TRBJ1-5; no firm D call. V was clipped by 6 bases and J by 7 bases, with 10 bases between them. Germline V gene data show CDR1 as MDHEN and CDR2 as SYDVKM. CDR3 length: 12 amino acids.

The chain employs TRBV9 and TRBJ2-1; 10 positions match TRBD2. Looked up from germline, CDR1 is SGDLS and CDR2 is YYNGEE. V was pared by 5 bases and J by 2 bases, with 4 bases of the junction left unmatched. This CDR3 comprises 15 residues. CDR3 DNA: TGTGCCAGCAGTCCAAGCGGGGGGGCCTACAATGAGCAGTTCTTC. It translates to CASSPSGGAYNEQFF.

The chain combines TRBV15 with TRBJ1-1, with 7 bases fitting TRBD1. This CDR3 spans 12 amino acids. In germline, CDR1 is LNHNV, CDR2 YYDKDF (reference sequence). V trimming: 4 bases; J trimming: 11 bases; junction bases outside the gene matches: 7. Here the CDR3 DNA reads TGTGCCACCAGCATTTGGGGACAGAAGGCTTTCTTT. Amino acids: CATSIWGQKAFF.

The chain combines TRBV5-1 with TRBJ1-3, with 8 nucleotides matching TRBD1. The CDR3 contains 16 residues. V lost 4 bases and J lost 3; bases outside the gene matches: 9. The germline gives CDR1 SGHRS, CDR2 YFSETQ. Written as DNA, the CDR3 is TGCGCCAGCAGCCTACGGACAGGGAGAGGTGGAAACACCATATATTTT. Translating gives CASSLRTGRGGNTIYF.

The CDR3 here is CASSLGQGAVDEQYF. The CDR3 DNA follows: TGTGCCAGCAGCTTGGGACAGGGGGCCGTGGACGAGCAGTACTTC. The genes are TRBV7-9 and TRBJ2-7; 12 bases fit TRBD1. Germline assignment: CDR1 SEHNR and CDR2 FQNEAQ (reference sequence). The CDR3 is 15 residues long. V trimming: 3 bases; J trimming: 5 bases; junction bases outside the gene matches: 5.

The V and J genes are TRBV4-1 and TRBJ2-7, with 8 bases fitting TRBD2. V lost 0 bases, J lost 0 bases, and 4 bases stayed unmatched. CDR3 length: 16 amino acids. Germline assignment: CDR1 MGHRA and CDR2 YSYEKL. CDR3: CASSQDPGLVSYEQYF. CDR3 DNA: TGCGCCAGCAGCCAAGACCCGGGACTAGTCTCCTACGAGCAGTACTTC.

There are many counts of this clone. DNA of the CDR3: TGTGCCAGCAGCTTAGTCAGTCCGCAGGATCCCCAGCATTTT. This encodes CASSLVSPQDPQHF. The chain couples TRBV11-3 to TRBJ1-5; D remains unclear. The CDR3 consists of 14 residues. Trimming took off 1 base at V and 10 bases at J, with 14 bases between the two ends. CDR1 is SGHNT and CDR2 is YENEEA in the germline V gene.

The rearrangement links TRBV18 to TRBJ1-6, with D possibly TRBD1 on 6 matching bases. V lost 6 bases to trimming and J lost 5 bases, with 17 bases between them. The CDR3 is 16 residues long. Germline CDR1 and CDR2: KGHSH and LQKENI. The CDR3 DNA sequence: TGTGCCAGCTCCCGACAGGACACCAACGATAATTCACCCCTCCACTTT. As protein: CASSRQDTNDNSPLHF.

The CDR3 DNA reads as TGTGCCACCAGTGACCCTACTAGCGGAGGTTACGAGCAGTACTTC. Its translation: CATSDPTSGGYEQYF. V usage is TRBV24-1 and J usage is TRBJ2-7, with 8 bases identical to TRBD2. The germline gives CDR1 KGHDR, CDR2 SFDVKD. V lost 4 bases to trimming and J lost 4 bases; unmatched junction nucleotides: 8. CDR3 length equals 15 residues.

This clone showed up just once. The rearrangement links TRBV27 to TRBJ2-7, with 10 bases matching TRBD1. V dropped 10 bases and J dropped 5; count of bases not matched to a gene: 5. The CDR3 totals 12 residues. CDR1 is MNHEY and CDR2 is SMNVEV in the germline V gene (reference sequence). In DNA, the CDR3 is TGTGCCACGAGACAGGGGGCTAACGAGCAGTACTTC. This sequence encodes CATRQGANEQYF.